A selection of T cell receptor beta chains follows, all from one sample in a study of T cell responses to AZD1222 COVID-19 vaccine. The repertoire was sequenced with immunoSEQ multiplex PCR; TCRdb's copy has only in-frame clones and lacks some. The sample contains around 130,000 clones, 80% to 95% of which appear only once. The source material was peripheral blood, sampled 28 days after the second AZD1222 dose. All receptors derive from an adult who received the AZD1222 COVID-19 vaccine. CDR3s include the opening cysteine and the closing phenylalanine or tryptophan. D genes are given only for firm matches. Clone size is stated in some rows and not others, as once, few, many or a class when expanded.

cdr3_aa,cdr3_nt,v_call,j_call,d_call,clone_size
CASSVYGTQGETQYF,TGTGCCAGCAGCGTATATGGGACCCAGGGGGAGACCCAGTACTTC,TRBV9,TRBJ2-5,-,-
CASSQGQLNTEAFF,TGCGCCAGCAGCCAGGGACAGCTAAACACTGAAGCTTTCTTT,TRBV4-3,TRBJ1-1,TRBD1,-
CGTGAMESTEAFF,TGTGGGACAGGGGCCATGGAAAGCACTGAAGCTTTCTTT,TRBV5-6,TRBJ1-1,TRBD1,once
CASSDSGETPTGELFF,TGTGCCAGCAGTGACTCTGGGGAGACCCCCACCGGGGAGCTGTTTTTT,TRBV6-4,TRBJ2-2,-,few
CASSYTGGNQPQHF,TGTGCCAGCAGTTACACCGGAGGCAATCAGCCCCAGCATTTT,TRBV27,TRBJ1-5,-,-
CASSFELNYGYTF,TGTGCCAGCAGCTTCGAGTTAAACTATGGCTACACCTTC,TRBV5-4,TRBJ1-2,-,-
CASSEVGGTTDTQYF,TGTGCCAGCAGTGAAGTGGGCGGGACCACAGATACGCAGTATTTT,TRBV6-1,TRBJ2-3,-,-
CASNRGTPFEYF,TGTGCCAGCAATCGTGGGACTCCTTTTGAGTATTTT,TRBV5-6,TRBJ2-3,-,-
CASSHPGGDTQYF,TGTGCCAGCAGCCACCCCGGGGGAGATACGCAGTATTTT,TRBV11-2,TRBJ2-3,-,-
CASSPGQGAGKPQHF,TGTGCCAGTAGTCCGGGACAGGGGGCTGGTAAGCCCCAGCATTTT,TRBV19,TRBJ1-5,TRBD1,-
CASSQPRTGWTGELFF,TGTGCCAGCAGCCAACCCCGGACAGGGTGGACCGGGGAGCTGTTTTTT,TRBV4-2,TRBJ2-2,TRBD1,-
CASSQDSRGSEAFF,TGCGCCAGCAGCCAAGATTCTCGGGGCTCTGAAGCTTTCTTT,TRBV4-3,TRBJ1-1,-,-
CSVVATGLYQETQYF,TGCAGCGTTGTGGCGACAGGTCTGTACCAAGAGACCCAGTACTTC,TRBV29-1,TRBJ2-5,-,-
CASSSPIRARELCFGNTIYF,TGTGCCAGCAGCTCACCGATTCGGGCCCGAGAGTTGTGTTTCGGAAACACCATATATTTT,TRBV13,TRBJ1-3,-,-
CASYRDRVNTEAFF,TGTGCCAGTTACCGGGACAGGGTGAACACTGAAGCTTTCTTT,TRBV2,TRBJ1-1,TRBD1,-
CASSAPLQTGAYEQYF,TGTGCCAGCAGCGCTCCCCTACAGACAGGGGCCTACGAGCAGTACTTC,TRBV9,TRBJ2-7,TRBD1,-
CASSLVIVSGRDTQYF,TGTGCCAGCAGCTTAGTGATAGTTAGCGGGCGGGATACGCAGTATTTT,TRBV7-2,TRBJ2-3,TRBD2,-
CASSLVPGGMNEQFF,TGTGCCAGCAGCTTAGTACCGGGGGGGATGAATGAGCAGTTCTTC,TRBV7-2,TRBJ2-1,TRBD2,-
CAISDRDLTETQYF,TGTGCCATCAGTGACAGGGATTTGACAGAGACCCAGTACTTC,TRBV10-3,TRBJ2-5,-,-
CASSQAGGTIDTQYF,TGTGCCAGCAGCCAAGCGGGGGGCACGATAGATACGCAGTATTTT,TRBV7-2,TRBJ2-3,TRBD2,-
CASSLDSVSYEQYF,TGTGCCAGCAGTTTAGATAGCGTCTCCTACGAGCAGTACTTC,TRBV28,TRBJ2-7,-,-
CASSLDANYGYTF,TGTGCCAGCAGCTTGGACGCTAACTATGGCTACACCTTC,TRBV5-4,TRBJ1-2,-,once
CASSLDLVGAKANTEAFF,TGTGCCAGCAGCTTAGATCTTGTGGGGGCGAAGGCCAACACTGAAGCTTTCTTT,TRBV11-2,TRBJ1-1,-,-
CASSGTYEQYF,TGTGCCAGCAGCGGGACCTACGAGCAGTACTTC,TRBV7-9,TRBJ2-7,-,-
CASSYTGTGALQRDGYTF,TGTGCCAGCAGTTACACCGGGACAGGGGCGCTCCAGAGGGATGGCTACACCTTC,TRBV6-2/TRBV6-3,TRBJ1-2,TRBD1,-
CASSSSGRTRGGANVLTF,TGTGCCAGCAGTTCCAGCGGGAGGACACGTGGTGGGGCCAACGTCCTGACTTTC,TRBV28,TRBJ2-6,TRBD2,-
CASSLYGTKNTGELFF,TGTGCCAGCAGCTTATACGGGACAAAGAACACCGGGGAGCTGTTTTTT,TRBV7-2,TRBJ2-2,-,-
CASRGGQGAYLSTDTQYF,TGCGCCAGCAGAGGTGGCCAGGGGGCATATCTGAGCACAGATACGCAGTATTTT,TRBV5-1,TRBJ2-3,TRBD1,-
CSVAGANEKLFF,TGCAGCGTTGCGGGGGCTAATGAAAAACTGTTTTTT,TRBV29-1,TRBJ1-4,-,-
CASSLAQSYEQYF,TGTGCCAGCAGTTTAGCGCAGTCCTACGAGCAGTACTTC,TRBV12-3/TRBV12-4,TRBJ2-7,-,-
CASSPGQASSYEQYF,TGTGCCAGCAGCCCCGGACAGGCCTCCTCCTACGAGCAGTACTTC,TRBV7-9,TRBJ2-7,TRBD1,-
CASSPGQINTEAFF,TGTGCCAGCAGCCCGGGACAGATCAACACTGAAGCTTTCTTT,TRBV7-6,TRBJ1-1,TRBD1,-
CASSLDGKHTDTQYF,TGTGCCAGCAGCTTAGACGGCAAACACACAGATACGCAGTATTTT,TRBV11-1,TRBJ2-3,-,-
CASSVRGGETQYF,TGTGCCAGCAGCGTCAGGGGTGGAGAGACCCAGTACTTC,TRBV9,TRBJ2-5,-,-
CASSDGQGASPEAFF,TGTGCCAGCAGCGACGGACAGGGGGCTAGCCCTGAAGCTTTCTTT,TRBV11-2,TRBJ1-1,TRBD1,-
CASSLRGVHGEQYF,TGTGCCAGCAGTTTGAGAGGGGTTCACGGCGAGCAGTACTTC,TRBV28,TRBJ2-7,-,-
CASSPTVGTEAFF,TGTGCCAGCTCACCGACAGTTGGCACTGAAGCTTTCTTT,TRBV18,TRBJ1-1,-,-
CASSLMGSPSLYTEAFF,TGTGCCAGCAGCTTAATGGGCAGTCCCTCGCTTTACACTGAAGCTTTCTTT,TRBV7-6,TRBJ1-1,-,-
CASSYDGNPTYEQYF,TGTGCCAGCAGTTACGATGGTAATCCCACCTACGAGCAGTACTTC,TRBV6-5,TRBJ2-7,-,-
CASSQAWAGLGGGYTF,TGTGCCAGCAGCCAAGCGTGGGCAGGCCTTGGAGGTGGCTACACCTTC,TRBV14,TRBJ1-2,-,once
CAGSLGLTETNEQFF,TGTGCCGGCAGCTTAGGGCTGACTGAGACTAATGAGCAGTTCTTC,TRBV7-3,TRBJ2-1,-,-
CASNLLAGGPDTQYF,TGCGCCAGCAACCTCTTAGCGGGGGGGCCAGATACGCAGTATTTT,TRBV5-1,TRBJ2-3,TRBD2,-
CASSSLGETQYF,TGTGCCAGCAGTTCCCTCGGGGAGACCCAGTACTTC,TRBV6-5,TRBJ2-5,-,-
CSGVGVLGAFF,TGCAGCGGGGTTGGGGTCCTAGGCGCTTTCTTT,TRBV29-1,TRBJ1-1,-,-
CASSPRDRGSYPNEKLFF,TGTGCCAGCAGCCCTCGGGACAGGGGGTCTTACCCCAATGAAAAACTGTTTTTT,TRBV9,TRBJ1-4,TRBD1,-
CASSSRTGGDSPLHF,TGTGCCAGCAGCTCCAGGACAGGGGGGGATTCACCCCTCCACTTT,TRBV5-6,TRBJ1-6,TRBD1,-
CASSLAQGEGEKLFF,TGTGCCAGCAGCTTAGCCCAGGGGGAAGGTGAAAAACTGTTTTTT,TRBV7-9,TRBJ1-4,TRBD1,-
CASSPHYRATRGETQYF,TGTGCCAGCAGCCCGCATTACAGGGCTACCCGTGGGGAGACCCAGTACTTC,TRBV7-9,TRBJ2-5,-,-
CASSPRRNANEKLFF,TGTGCCAGCAGCCCCCGTCGGAACGCTAATGAAAAACTGTTTTTT,TRBV7-9,TRBJ1-4,-,-
CASGPGNEQYF,TGTGCCAGCGGTCCTGGGAACGAGCAGTACTTC,TRBV6-5,TRBJ2-7,-,-
CASSIGAQRVETQYF,TGTGCCAGCAGCATAGGGGCCCAGAGGGTGGAGACCCAGTACTTC,TRBV5-5,TRBJ2-5,-,-
CSASTGDVFF,TGCAGTGCTAGCACAGGGGACGTGTTCTTC,TRBV20-1,TRBJ2-1,TRBD1,-
CASSLRPDRPYEQYF,TGTGCCAGCAGCTTGCGTCCCGACAGACCCTACGAGCAGTACTTC,TRBV5-5,TRBJ2-7,-,once
CASSLALQNEQFF,TGTGCCAGCAGCTTGGCACTTCAGAATGAGCAGTTCTTC,TRBV5-6,TRBJ2-1,-,-
CASFEPGTSGSYEQYF,TGTGCCAGTTTCGAACCGGGGACTAGCGGCTCCTACGAGCAGTACTTC,TRBV10-3,TRBJ2-7,TRBD2,-
CASSLSWSNNEQFF,TGTGCCAGCAGTTTATCGTGGAGCAACAATGAGCAGTTCTTC,TRBV27,TRBJ2-1,-,-
CSVGQFSYEQYF,TGCAGCGTTGGACAATTCTCCTACGAGCAGTACTTC,TRBV29-1,TRBJ2-7,-,once
CASGSRPDNQETQYF,TGTGCCAGCGGGTCACGACCGGACAACCAAGAGACCCAGTACTTC,TRBV7-3,TRBJ2-5,-,-